This passage covers 19 T cell receptor beta chains from one sample sequenced in a study of T-cell memory formation after mild COVID-19. In TCRdb, the 5' RACE reads were re-called with MiXCR into one record per CDR3 protein. The data hold 450,000 or so distinct CDR3 sequences, with around 27% observed a single time. The specimen was PBMCs or a T cell subset sorted from them (not recorded which). These receptor sequences come from an adult woman who had mild COVID-19 (a few samples of this study predate the infection). Cell type and time point are not known.

This clonotype was recorded a few times. J is TRBJ1-6 and V is TRBV27; TRBD1 might be the D (6 bases). CDR1 is MNHEY, CDR2 SMNVEV, per germline (reference sequence). This CDR3 region has 18 residues. The ends were cut back, 2 bases at V and 0 bases at J, with 14 bases in the middle. This CDR3 reads CASSLTGTSNSYNSPLHF. Here the CDR3 DNA reads TGTGCCAGCAGTTTAACCGGGACATCAAACTCCTATAATTCACCCCTCCACTTT.

This clonotype was found many times. CDR3 sequence (DNA): TGTGCCTGGAGTCCCTATACTCTAGCGGAGCAGTTCTTC. This encodes CAWSPYTLAEQFF. This chain connects TRBV30 to TRBJ2-1; possibly TRBD2 for D (6 bases). Germline V gene lookup returns CDR1 GTSNPN and CDR2 SVGIG (reference sequence). This CDR3 contains 13 residues. V shed 2 bases and J shed 10 bases, with 15 bases lying between them.

The genes are TRBV24-1 and TRBJ2-7; D gene uncertain. V dropped 4 bases and J dropped 3 bases, with 15 bases sitting between them. The CDR3 spans 15 residues. Germline CDR1 reads KGHDR; CDR2 reads SFDVKD. The CDR3 protein is CATSEGSLGLYEQYF. CDR3 DNA sequence: TGTGCCACCAGTGAGGGCTCCCTCGGCCTCTACGAGCAGTACTTC.

The rearrangement uses TRBV3-2 and TRBJ2-3; the table calls TRBD2, which could not be checked here. TRBV3-2 is designated a pseudogene. The CDR3 is 18 residues long. CDR3 nucleotides: TGTGCCAGCAGCCAAGACCTTAGCGGGAGGGTTTGGGCAGATACGCAGTATTTT. Translated: CASSQDLSGRVWADTQYF.

The CDR3 sequence is CASSSRTGIGNEQFF. Written as DNA, the CDR3 is TGCGCCAGCAGCTCGAGGACAGGGATAGGCAATGAGCAGTTCTTC. This rearrangement joins TRBV5-1 to TRBJ2-1; 8 bases align to TRBD1. Germline loops: CDR1 SGHRS, CDR2 YFSETQ. The CDR3 has 15 amino acids. With 3 bases clipped from V and 6 bases from J, the junction kept 8 bases outside the gene matches.

This clonotype appeared a few times. CDR3: CASSIDPGASSYEQYF. The DNA for the CDR3 is TGTGCCAGTAGTATAGACCCGGGGGCAAGCTCCTACGAGCAGTACTTC. The chain combines TRBV19 with TRBJ2-7, with D tentatively TRBD1 or TRBD2 (6 bases each). This CDR3 contains 16 residues. The germline CDR1 and CDR2 sequences are LNHDA and SQIVND (reference sequence). Trimming stripped 0 bases from V and 0 bases from J, with 12 bases between.

This clonotype was seen a few times. The chain links TRBV10-3 to TRBJ2-7; D is undetermined. Per germline, CDR1 ENHRY and CDR2 SYGVKD. Trimming shortened V by 0 bases and J by 3 bases, and 9 bases separated the two germline ends. The CDR3 extends over 14 amino acids. The DNA for the CDR3 is TGTGCCATCAGTGAGTCGGTTCAGTACTACGAGCAGTACTTC. Encoded protein: CAISESVQYYEQYF.

A few counts support this clonotype. The rearrangement joins TRBV18 to TRBJ2-1, with D hard to call. Germline CDR1 is KGHSH and CDR2 is LQKENI. CDR3 length equals 16 residues. V gave up 0 bases and J gave up 5 bases, with 14 bases separating them. This chain's CDR3 is CASSPPSTISNNEQFF. The DNA of the CDR3 is TGTGCCAGCTCACCACCGTCTACGATTTCAAACAATGAGCAGTTCTTC.

The gene calls are TRBV27 and TRBJ1-1; TRBD1 might be the D (5 bases). V lost 6 bases, J lost 0 bases, and 14 bases lay in between. Germline-derived CDR1 and CDR2 are MNHEY and SMNVEV (reference sequence). CDR3 size: 15 residues. CDR3 loop: CASSYDRPMNTEAFF. CDR3 nucleotides: TGTGCCAGCAGCTATGACAGACCCATGAACACTGAAGCTTTCTTT.

The chain links TRBV2 to TRBJ2-5; D remains ambiguous. Germline-derived CDR1 and CDR2 are SNHLY and FYNNEI. Between the trimmed V and J ends, which lost 4 bases and 1 base, there was a span of 7 bases. The CDR3 contains 13 residues. CDR3 residues: CASSVQSQETQYF. The CDR3 DNA follows: TGTGCCAGCAGTGTCCAGAGCCAAGAGACCCAGTACTTC. The whole variable domain, filled in from reference TRBV2 and TRBJ2-5, reads EPEVTQTPSHQVTQMGQEVILRCVPISNHLYFYWYRQILGQKVEFLVSFYNNEISEKSEIFDDQFSVERPDGSNFTLKIRSTKLEDSAMYFCASSVQSQETQYFGPGTRLLVL.

A few counts support this clonotype. V and J are TRBV12-3 or TRBV12-4 and TRBJ1-1, with D perhaps matching TRBD1 (6 bases). With 3 bases removed from V and 0 bases from J, the gap between germline ends came to 11 bases. This CDR3 is built from 15 residues. The CDR3 protein is CASSFTGNLNTEAFF. CDR3 DNA sequence: TGTGCCAGCAGTTTCACAGGGAATTTGAACACTGAAGCTTTCTTT.

This clonotype was recorded a few times. CDR3 in DNA: TGTGCCAGCACGGAATTCAGCGGGGGGACCTACGAGCAGTACTTC. Its translation: CASTEFSGGTYEQYF. The chain combines TRBV6-1 with TRBJ2-7, with 9 nucleotides matching TRBD2. The CDR3 loop spans 15 amino acids. CDR1 is MNHNS and CDR2 is SASEGT in the germline V gene. Germline trimming cut 7 bases from V and 2 bases from J; bases unmatched to any gene: 9.

The chain recombines TRBV18 with TRBJ1-4; D not certain. Trimming cost V 0 bases and J 8 bases, with 13 bases left between them. The CDR3 length is 15 residues. Germline V gene sequence: CDR1 KGHSH, CDR2 LQKENI. CDR3 loop: CASSPPGRSAEKLFF. In DNA, the CDR3 is TGTGCCAGCTCACCACCGGGTCGCTCGGCCGAAAAACTGTTTTTT. The full variable domain, with the rest looked up from reference TRBV18 and TRBJ1-4, is NAGVMQNPRHLVRRRGQEARLRCSPMKGHSHVYWYRQLPEEGLKFMVYLQKENIIDESGMPKERFSAEFPKEGPSILRIQQVVRGDSAAYFCASSPPGRSAEKLFFGSGTQLSVL.

In its sample, this clonotype was seen a few times. The chain is built from TRBV4-3 and TRBJ1-2; D is undetermined. Trimming removed 2 bases from V and 7 bases from J, with 17 bases in between. The CDR3 spans 15 residues. Germline V lookup: CDR1 LGHNA, CDR2 YSLEER. CDR3 DNA: TGCGCCAGCAGCCAACTTAAGGGAAGGAGCGGTGGCTACACCTTC. Its protein product is CASSQLKGRSGGYTF.

This clonotype occurred a few times. The genes are TRBV5-1 and TRBJ1-1; D unclear. Looked up from germline, CDR1 is SGHRS and CDR2 is YFSETQ. The CDR3 spans 15 residues. Trimming took off 0 bases at V and 1 base at J, with 10 bases between the two ends. In DNA, the CDR3 is TGCGCCAGCAGCTTGGTCGTGACTCAGAACACTGAAGCTTTCTTT. As protein: CASSLVVTQNTEAFF.

This clonotype was seen only a few times. V and J are TRBV19 and TRBJ2-1, with D unresolved. This CDR3 region has 20 residues. The germline CDR1 and CDR2 sequences are LNHDA and SQIVND (reference sequence). Trimming shortened V by 3 bases and J by 0 bases, and 24 bases separated the two germline ends. The CDR3 region has the DNA TGTGCCAGTAGTATTGCTCCCCCTATTCTAGTCTTCGACTCCTACAATGAGCAGTTCTTC. Amino acid sequence: CASSIAPPILVFDSYNEQFF.

This chain joins TRBV24-1 and TRBJ2-3; no firm D call. V dropped 8 bases and J dropped 6 bases, with 8 bases sitting between them. Germline V gene data show CDR1 as KGHDR and CDR2 as SFDVKD. The CDR3 covers 11 residues. The CDR3 DNA reads TGTGCCACCACGAACGAGGATACGCAGTATTTT. It yields the protein CATTNEDTQYF.

This clonotype was seen only a few times. The V and J genes are TRBV7-6 and TRBJ2-1; the D is unclear. Germline V gene data show CDR1 as SGHVS and CDR2 as FNYEAQ. V was pared by 1 base and J by 7 bases, with 11 bases between. This CDR3 spans 14 amino acids. The CDR3 here is CASSLVSARNEQFF. The CDR3, as DNA: TGTGCCAGCAGCTTAGTTTCAGCGAGAAATGAGCAGTTCTTC.

Here the CDR3 DNA reads TGTGCCTGGAGCTCCCTGACCCTTAGCAATGAGCAGTTCTTC. Translated, it gives CAWSSLTLSNEQFF. The chain uses TRBV30 and TRBJ2-1; D unresolved. The ends were cut back, 3 bases at V and 6 bases at J, with 15 bases in the middle. The CDR3 is 14 amino acids. Germline assignment: CDR1 GTSNPN and CDR2 SVGIG (reference sequence).